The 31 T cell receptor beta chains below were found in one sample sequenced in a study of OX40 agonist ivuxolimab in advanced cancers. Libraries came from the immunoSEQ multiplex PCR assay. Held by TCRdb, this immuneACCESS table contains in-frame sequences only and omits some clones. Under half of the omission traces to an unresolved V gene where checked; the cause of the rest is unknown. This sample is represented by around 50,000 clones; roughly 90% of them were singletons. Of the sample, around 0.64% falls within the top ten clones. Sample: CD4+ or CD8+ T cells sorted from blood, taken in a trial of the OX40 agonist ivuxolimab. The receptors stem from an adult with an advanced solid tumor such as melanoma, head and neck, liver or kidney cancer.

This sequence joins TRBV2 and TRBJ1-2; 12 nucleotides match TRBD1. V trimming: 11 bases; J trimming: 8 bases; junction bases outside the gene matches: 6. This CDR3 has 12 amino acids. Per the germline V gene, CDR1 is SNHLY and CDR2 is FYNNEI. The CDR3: CAGDRGPLGYTF. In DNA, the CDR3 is TGTGCCGGGGACAGGGGGCCCCTCGGCTACACCTTC.

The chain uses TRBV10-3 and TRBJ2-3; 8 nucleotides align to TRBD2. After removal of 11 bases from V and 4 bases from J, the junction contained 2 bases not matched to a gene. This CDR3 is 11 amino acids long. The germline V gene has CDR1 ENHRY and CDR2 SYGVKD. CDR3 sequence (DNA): TGTGCCGTCGGGGGGGCAGATACGCAGTATTTT. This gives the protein CAVGGADTQYF.

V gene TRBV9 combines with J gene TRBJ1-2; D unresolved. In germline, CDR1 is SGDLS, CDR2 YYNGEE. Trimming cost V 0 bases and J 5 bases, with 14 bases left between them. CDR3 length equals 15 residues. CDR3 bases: TGTGCCAGCAGCGTAGCAAGGGAGAGTTTTTATGGCTACACCTTC. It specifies CASSVARESFYGYTF.

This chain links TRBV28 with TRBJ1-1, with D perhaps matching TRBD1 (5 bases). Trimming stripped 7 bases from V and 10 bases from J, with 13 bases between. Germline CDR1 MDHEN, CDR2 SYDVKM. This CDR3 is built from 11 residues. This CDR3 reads CASITGLIAFF. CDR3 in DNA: TGTGCCAGCATCACGGGGCTTATAGCTTTCTTT.

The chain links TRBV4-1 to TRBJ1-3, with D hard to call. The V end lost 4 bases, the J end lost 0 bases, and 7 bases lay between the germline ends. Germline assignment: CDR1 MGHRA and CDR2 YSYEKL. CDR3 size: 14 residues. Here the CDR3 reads CASSRGYSGNTIYF. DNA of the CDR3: TGCGCCAGCAGCCGCGGCTACTCTGGAAACACCATATATTTT.

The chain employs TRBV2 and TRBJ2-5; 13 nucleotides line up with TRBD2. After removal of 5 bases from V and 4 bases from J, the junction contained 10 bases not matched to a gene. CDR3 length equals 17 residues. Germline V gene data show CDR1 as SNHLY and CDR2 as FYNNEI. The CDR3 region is CASSNIGLAGVPETQYF. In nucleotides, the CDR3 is TGTGCCAGCAGTAACATTGGACTAGCGGGAGTTCCAGAGACCCAGTACTTC.

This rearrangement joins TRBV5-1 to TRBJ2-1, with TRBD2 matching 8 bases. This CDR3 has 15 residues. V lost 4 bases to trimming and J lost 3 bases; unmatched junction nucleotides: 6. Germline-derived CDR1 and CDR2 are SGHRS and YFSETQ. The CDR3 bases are TGCGCCAGCAGCAAAGCGGGAGTGGGCTACAATGAGCAGTTCTTC. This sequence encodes CASSKAGVGYNEQFF.

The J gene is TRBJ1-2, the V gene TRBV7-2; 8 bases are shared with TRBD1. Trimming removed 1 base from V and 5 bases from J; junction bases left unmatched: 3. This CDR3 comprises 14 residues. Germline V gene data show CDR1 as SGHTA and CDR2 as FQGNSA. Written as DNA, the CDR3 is TGTGCCAGCAGCTTAGTTACAGGGGGGTATGGCTACACCTTC. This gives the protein CASSLVTGGYGYTF.

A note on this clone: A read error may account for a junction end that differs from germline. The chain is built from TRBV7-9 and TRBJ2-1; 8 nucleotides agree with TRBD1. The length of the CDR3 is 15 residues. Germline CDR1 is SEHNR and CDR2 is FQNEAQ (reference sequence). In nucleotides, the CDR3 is TGTGCCAGCAGCACCCGGGGGACAGGCTACAATGAGCGGTTCTTC. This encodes CASSTRGTGYNERFF.

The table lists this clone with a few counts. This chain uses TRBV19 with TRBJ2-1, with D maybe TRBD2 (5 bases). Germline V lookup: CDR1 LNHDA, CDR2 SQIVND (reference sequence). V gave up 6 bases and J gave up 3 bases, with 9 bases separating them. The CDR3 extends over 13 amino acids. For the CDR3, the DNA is TGTGCCAGTAGGAAGCGGTTCTACAATGAGCAGTTCTTC. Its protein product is CASRKRFYNEQFF.

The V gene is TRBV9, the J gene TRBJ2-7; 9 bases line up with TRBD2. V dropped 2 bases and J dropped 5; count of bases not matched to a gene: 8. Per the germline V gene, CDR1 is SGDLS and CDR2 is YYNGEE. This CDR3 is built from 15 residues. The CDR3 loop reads CASSVDSGRNHEQYF. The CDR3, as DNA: TGTGCCAGCAGCGTTGATAGCGGGAGAAACCACGAGCAGTACTTC.

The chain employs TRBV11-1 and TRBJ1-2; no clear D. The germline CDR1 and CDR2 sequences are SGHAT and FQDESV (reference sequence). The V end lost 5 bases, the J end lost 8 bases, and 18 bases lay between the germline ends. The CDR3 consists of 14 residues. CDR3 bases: TGTGCCAGCAGCCCCTCGGGCCGCGTAGGAGGCTACACCTTC. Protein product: CASSPSGRVGGYTF.

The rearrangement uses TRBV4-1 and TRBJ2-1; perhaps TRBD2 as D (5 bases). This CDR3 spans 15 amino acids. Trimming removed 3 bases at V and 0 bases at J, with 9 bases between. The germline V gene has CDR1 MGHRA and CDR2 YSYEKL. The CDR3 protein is CASSQEGSSYNEQFF. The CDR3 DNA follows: TGCGCCAGCAGCCAGGAAGGGAGCTCCTACAATGAGCAGTTCTTC.

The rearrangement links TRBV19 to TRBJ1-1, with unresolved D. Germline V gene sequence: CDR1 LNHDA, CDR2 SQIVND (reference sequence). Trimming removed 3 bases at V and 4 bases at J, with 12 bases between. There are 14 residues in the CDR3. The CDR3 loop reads CASSIREWATEAFF. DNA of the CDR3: TGTGCCAGTAGTATTAGAGAGTGGGCCACTGAAGCTTTCTTT.

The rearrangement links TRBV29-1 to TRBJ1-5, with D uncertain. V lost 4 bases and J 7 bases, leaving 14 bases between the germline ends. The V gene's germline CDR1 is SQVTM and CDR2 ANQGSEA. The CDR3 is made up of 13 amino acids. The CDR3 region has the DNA TGCAGCGTTGCTAGTACAGCCGGCCAGCCCCAGCATTTT. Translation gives CSVASTAGQPQHF. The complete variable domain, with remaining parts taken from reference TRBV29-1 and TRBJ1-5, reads SAVISQKPSRDICQRGTSLTIQCQVDSQVTMMFWYRQQPGQSLTLIATANQGSEATYESGFVIDKFPISRPNLTFSTLTVSNMSPEDSSIYLCSVASTAGQPQHFGDGTRLSIL.

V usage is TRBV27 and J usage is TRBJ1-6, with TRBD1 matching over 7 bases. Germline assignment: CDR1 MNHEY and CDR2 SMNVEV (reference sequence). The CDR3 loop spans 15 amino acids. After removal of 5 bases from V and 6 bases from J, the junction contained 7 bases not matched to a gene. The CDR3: CASSDRGRGNSPLHF. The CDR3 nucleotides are TGTGCCAGCAGTGATAGGGGGCGCGGTAATTCACCCCTCCACTTT.

The CDR3 nucleotides are TGTGCCAGCAGCCCGTCCCAATACTACGAGCAGTACTTC. Amino acids: CASSPSQYYEQYF. The V and J genes are TRBV7-9 and TRBJ2-7; the D is unclear. Germline CDR1 reads SEHNR; CDR2 reads FQNEAQ (reference sequence). V was cut by 5 bases and J by 3 bases, with 11 bases left in between. CDR3 size: 13 residues.

CDR3 loop: CASSNEVDEQYF. The DNA of the CDR3 is TGCGCCAGCAGCAATGAAGTGGACGAGCAGTACTTC. This chain joins TRBV5-1 and TRBJ2-7, with D uncertain. Trimming cost V 4 bases and J 5 bases, with 10 bases left between them. This CDR3 spans 12 amino acids. The V gene's germline CDR1 is SGHRS and CDR2 YFSETQ.

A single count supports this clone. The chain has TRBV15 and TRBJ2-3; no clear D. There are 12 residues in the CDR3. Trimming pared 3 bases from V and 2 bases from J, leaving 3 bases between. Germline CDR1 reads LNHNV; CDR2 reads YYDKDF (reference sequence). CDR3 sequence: CATSSHTDTQYF. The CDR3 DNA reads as TGTGCCACCAGCAGTCACACAGATACGCAGTATTTT.

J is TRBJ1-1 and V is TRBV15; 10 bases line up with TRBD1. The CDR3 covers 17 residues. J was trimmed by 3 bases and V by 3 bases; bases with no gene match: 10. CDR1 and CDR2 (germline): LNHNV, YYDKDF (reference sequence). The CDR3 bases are TGTGCCACCAGCAGTGCTAGACAGGGGGCTGGGGACACTGAAGCTTTCTTT. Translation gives CATSSARQGAGDTEAFF.

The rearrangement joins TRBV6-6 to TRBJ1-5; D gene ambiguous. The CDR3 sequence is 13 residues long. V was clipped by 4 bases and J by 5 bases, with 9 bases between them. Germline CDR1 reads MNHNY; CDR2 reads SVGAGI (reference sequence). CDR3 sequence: CASSSFRDQPQHF. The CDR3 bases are TGTGCCAGCAGTTCCTTCCGGGATCAGCCCCAGCATTTT.

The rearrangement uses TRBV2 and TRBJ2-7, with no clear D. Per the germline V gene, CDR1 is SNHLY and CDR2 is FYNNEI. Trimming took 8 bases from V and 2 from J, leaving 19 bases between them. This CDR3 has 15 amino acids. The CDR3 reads CASSGQRGLPYEQYF. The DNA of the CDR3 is TGTGCCAGCTCCGGTCAGCGCGGTCTACCCTACGAGCAGTACTTC.

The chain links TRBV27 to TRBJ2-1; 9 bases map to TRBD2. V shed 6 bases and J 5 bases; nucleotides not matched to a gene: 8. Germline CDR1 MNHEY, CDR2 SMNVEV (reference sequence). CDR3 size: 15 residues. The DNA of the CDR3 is TGTGCCAGCAGCTCGCTGTCTAGCGGGAACAATGAGCAGTTCTTC. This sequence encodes CASSSLSSGNNEQFF.

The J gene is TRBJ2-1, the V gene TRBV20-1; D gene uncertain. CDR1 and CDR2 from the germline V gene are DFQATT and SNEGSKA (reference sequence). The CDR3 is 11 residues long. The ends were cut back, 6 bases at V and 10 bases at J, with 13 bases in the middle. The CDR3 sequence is CSAPKGPEQFF. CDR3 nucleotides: TGCAGTGCCCCTAAGGGCCCCGAGCAGTTCTTC.

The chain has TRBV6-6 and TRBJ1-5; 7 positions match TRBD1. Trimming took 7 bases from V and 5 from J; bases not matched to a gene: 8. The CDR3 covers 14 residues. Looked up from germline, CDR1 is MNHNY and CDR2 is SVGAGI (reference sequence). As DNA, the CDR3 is TGTGCCAGCACCAAGGACAGGTCTTATCAGCCCCAGCATTTT. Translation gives CASTKDRSYQPQHF.

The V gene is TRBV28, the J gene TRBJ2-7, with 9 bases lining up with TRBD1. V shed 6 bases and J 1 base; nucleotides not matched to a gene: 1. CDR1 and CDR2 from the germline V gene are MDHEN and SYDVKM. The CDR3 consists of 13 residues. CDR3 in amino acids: CASRGTGSYEQYF. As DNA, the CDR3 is TGTGCCAGCAGAGGGACAGGGTCCTACGAGCAGTACTTC.

CDR3 region: CASSLALGRGYNEQFF. The CDR3 region has the DNA TGTGCCAGCAGCTTGGCTTTAGGGCGAGGTTACAATGAGCAGTTCTTC. The rearrangement uses TRBV5-6 and TRBJ2-1; no clear D gene. Trimming left V 0 bases short and J 4 bases short, with 14 bases between. Looked up from germline, CDR1 is SGHDT and CDR2 is YYEEEE. This CDR3 is built from 16 residues.

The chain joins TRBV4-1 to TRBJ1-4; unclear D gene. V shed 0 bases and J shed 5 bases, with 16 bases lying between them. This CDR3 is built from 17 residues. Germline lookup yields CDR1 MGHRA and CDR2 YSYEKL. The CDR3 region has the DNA TGCGCCAGCAGCCAAGATGCCCCCGGGCGGCCCAATGAAAAACTGTTTTTT. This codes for CASSQDAPGRPNEKLFF.

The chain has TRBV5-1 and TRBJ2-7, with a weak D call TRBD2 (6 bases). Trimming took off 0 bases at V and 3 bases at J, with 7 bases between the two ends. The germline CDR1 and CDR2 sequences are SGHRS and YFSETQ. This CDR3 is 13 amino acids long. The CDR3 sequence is CASSLARGYEQYF. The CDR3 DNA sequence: TGCGCCAGCAGCTTGGCGCGGGGCTACGAGCAGTACTTC. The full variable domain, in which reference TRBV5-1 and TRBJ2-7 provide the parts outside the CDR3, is KAGVTQTPRYLIKTRGQQVTLSCSPISGHRSVSWYQQTPGQGLQFLFEYFSETQRNKGNFPGRFSGRQFSNSRSEMNVSTLELGDSALYLCASSLARGYEQYFGPGTRLTVT.

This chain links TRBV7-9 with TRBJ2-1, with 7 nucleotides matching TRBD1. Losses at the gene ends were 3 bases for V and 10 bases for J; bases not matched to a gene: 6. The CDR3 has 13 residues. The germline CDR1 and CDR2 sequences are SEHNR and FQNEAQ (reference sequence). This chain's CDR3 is CASSFTGVWEQFF. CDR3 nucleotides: TGTGCCAGCAGCTTCACAGGGGTTTGGGAGCAGTTCTTC.

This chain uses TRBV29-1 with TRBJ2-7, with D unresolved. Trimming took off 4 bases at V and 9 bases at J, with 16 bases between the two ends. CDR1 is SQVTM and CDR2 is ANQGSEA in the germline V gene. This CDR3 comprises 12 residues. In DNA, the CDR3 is TGCAGCGTTGCTCGGGCCTTGGATAGGCAGTACTTC. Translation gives CSVARALDRQYF.